Below, one T cell receptor beta chain is given with its context. The antigen is undetermined. The data belong to a study of T cells in localized non-small cell lung cancer. Study-wide points: When the top 100 tumor clones were examined, a median approximately 59 of them also appeared in the adjacent lung, which was paired and uninvolved.

Trimming removed 6 bases at V and 4 bases at J, with 10 bases between. Germline V gene lookup returns CDR1 SNHLY and CDR2 FYNNEI. CDR3 length equals 13 residues. Profiled with immunoSEQ multiplex PCR; TCRdb holds only in-frame clones, not every one. Of tens of thousands of clones in the sample, 80% to 90% were seen once. This receptor was identified in a woman aged 35-70 years with stage I lung adenocarcinoma. V usage is TRBV2 and J usage is TRBJ2-1; tentatively, D is TRBD1 (5 bases). Material: peripheral blood, obtained before any cancer treatment. CDR3 amino acids: CASSPDTYNEQFF. DNA of the CDR3: TGTGCCAGCAGCCCGGACACATACAATGAGCAGTTCTTC.